The 11 T cell receptor beta chains below come from one sample, sequenced in a study of T cell changes during pregnancy in multiple sclerosis. Assay used: immunoSEQ multiplex PCR; TCRdb lists only in-frame clones, some missing. This table holds about 30,000 clones, 90% to 95% found once. The sample consisted of CD4+ T cells from peripheral blood mononuclear cells, taken after pregnancy. These receptors came from a female donor with multiple sclerosis, enrolled in a pregnancy study.

The rearrangement links TRBV7-2 to TRBJ1-4; 11 nucleotides align to TRBD1. The trim removed 5 bases at V and 5 bases at J, leaving 4 bases unmatched. From germline, CDR1 is SGHTA and CDR2 FQGNSA. This CDR3 has 15 amino acids. The CDR3 is CASSVDRGRNEKLFF. CDR3 in DNA: TGTGCCAGCAGCGTGGACAGGGGGCGGAATGAAAAACTGTTTTTT. Combining the CDR3 with reference TRBV7-2 and TRBJ1-4 gives the whole variable domain GAGVSQSPSNKVTEKGKDVELRCDPISGHTALYWYRQSLGQGLEFLIYFQGNSAPDKSGLPSDRFSAERTGGSVSTLTIQRTQQEDSAVYLCASSVDRGRNEKLFFGSGTQLSVL.

This chain connects TRBV6-4 to TRBJ2-3; 13 bases align to TRBD2. The germline V gene has CDR1 MRHNA and CDR2 SNTAGT. J gave up 2 bases and V 6 bases, and 5 bases lay outside the gene matches. This CDR3 contains 16 residues. The CDR3, as DNA: TGTGCCAGCAGACGGACTAGCGGGGGATACACAGATACGCAGTATTTT. Its protein product is CASRRTSGGYTDTQYF.

The chain has TRBV6-5 and TRBJ1-1; possible D gene TRBD1, 5 bases. This CDR3 contains 13 residues. CDR1 MNHEY and CDR2 SVGAGI come from the germline V gene. V gave up 3 bases and J gave up 4 bases, with 9 bases separating them. CDR3 sequence reads: CASSYWGGTEAFF. The DNA for the CDR3 is TGTGCCAGCAGTTATTGGGGGGGCACTGAAGCTTTCTTT.

The chain carries TRBV20-1 and TRBJ1-1; D possibly corresponds to TRBD1 (6 bases). V lost 6 bases, J lost 4 bases, and 9 bases lay in between. Per the germline V gene, CDR1 is DFQATT and CDR2 is SNEGSKA (reference sequence). The CDR3 has 11 residues. CDR3: CSAGRGTEAFF. In DNA, the CDR3 is TGCAGTGCGGGCAGGGGCACTGAAGCTTTCTTT.

This chain joins TRBV29-1 and TRBJ1-4, with TRBD1 identical over 9 bases. The germline V gene has CDR1 SQVTM and CDR2 ANQGSEA. V was pared by 1 base and J by 0 bases, with 9 bases of the junction left unmatched. This CDR3 has 18 residues. DNA of the CDR3: TGCAGCGTTGAAGTGCGGACAGGGGACTTCGCAACTAATGAAAAACTGTTTTTT. Encoded protein: CSVEVRTGDFATNEKLFF.

V and J are TRBV18 and TRBJ1-1; possibly TRBD1 for D (6 bases). There are 13 residues in the CDR3. V dropped 4 bases and J dropped 3 bases, with 9 bases sitting between them. Germline CDR1 reads KGHSH; CDR2 reads LQKENI. CDR3 DNA: TGTGCCAGCTCACGGACAGCCGACACTGAAGCTTTCTTT. It is translated as CASSRTADTEAFF.

This chain uses TRBV19 with TRBJ1-1; TRBD1 is a possible D gene (5 bases). Deletions cut 6 bases from V and 2 bases from J, with 10 bases between. This CDR3 region has 13 residues. CDR1 is LNHDA and CDR2 is SQIVND in the germline V gene (reference sequence). The CDR3 nucleotides read TGTGCCAGTAGATGGCAGGGTAACACTGAAGCTTTCTTT. Protein: CASRWQGNTEAFF.

The CDR3 loop is CASSQRDRGEETQYF. CDR3 bases: TGTGCCAGCAGTCAGCGGGACAGGGGGGAAGAGACCCAGTACTTC. The chain uses TRBV27 and TRBJ2-5, with 11 bases that match TRBD1. Losses at the gene ends were 5 bases for V and 3 bases for J; bases not matched to a gene: 5. The germline V gene encodes CDR1 MNHEY and CDR2 SMNVEV (reference sequence). CDR3 length equals 15 residues.

This chain joins TRBV6-4 and TRBJ2-6; 9 bases fit TRBD1. V was clipped by 5 bases and J by 2 bases; unmatched bases: 7. This CDR3 is 17 amino acids long. CDR1 and CDR2 (germline): MRHNA, SNTAGT. The CDR3 here is CASSQTGGRAGANVLTF. The CDR3 nucleotides read TGTGCCAGCAGTCAGACAGGGGGTAGAGCTGGGGCCAACGTCCTGACTTTC.

The CDR3 DNA sequence: TGCAGCGTGAGAAGACAGGGGGCGGACACTGAAGCTTTCTTT. It encodes CSVRRQGADTEAFF. The chain recombines TRBV29-1 with TRBJ1-1; 10 nucleotides line up with TRBD1. The CDR3 totals 14 residues. From germline, CDR1 is SQVTM and CDR2 ANQGSEA. V shed 6 bases, J shed 3 bases, and the junction held 7 bases outside the gene matches.

V and J are TRBV9 and TRBJ2-3; TRBD1 aligns across 8 bases. The CDR3 covers 17 residues. Germline CDR1 is SGDLS and CDR2 is YYNGEE. Trimming removed 1 base from V and 1 base from J; junction bases left unmatched: 8. The CDR3 loop reads CASSVPVTGVGTDTQYF. As DNA, the CDR3 is TGTGCCAGCAGCGTACCCGTGACAGGGGTAGGCACAGATACGCAGTATTTT.